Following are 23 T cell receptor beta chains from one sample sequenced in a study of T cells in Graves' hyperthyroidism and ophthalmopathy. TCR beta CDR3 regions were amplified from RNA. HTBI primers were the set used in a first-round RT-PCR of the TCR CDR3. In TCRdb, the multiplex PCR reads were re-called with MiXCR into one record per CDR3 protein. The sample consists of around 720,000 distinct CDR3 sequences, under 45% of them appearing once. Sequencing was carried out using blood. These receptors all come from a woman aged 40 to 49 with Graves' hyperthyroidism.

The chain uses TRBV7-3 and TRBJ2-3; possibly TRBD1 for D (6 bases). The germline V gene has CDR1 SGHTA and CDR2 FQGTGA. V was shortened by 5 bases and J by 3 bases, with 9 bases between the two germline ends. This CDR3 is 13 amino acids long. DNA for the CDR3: TGTGCCAGCAGCGCCCAGGGGACAGATACGCAGTATTTT. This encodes CASSAQGTDTQYF.

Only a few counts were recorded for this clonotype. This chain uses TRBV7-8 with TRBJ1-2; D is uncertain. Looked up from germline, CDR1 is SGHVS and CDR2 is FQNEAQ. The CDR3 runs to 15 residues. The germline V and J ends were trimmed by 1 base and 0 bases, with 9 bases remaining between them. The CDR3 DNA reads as TGTGCCAGCAGCTTAGGCCTCAGCACTAACTATGGCTACACCTTC. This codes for CASSLGLSTNYGYTF. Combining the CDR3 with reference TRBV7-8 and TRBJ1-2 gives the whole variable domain GAGVSQSPRYKVAKRGQDVALRCDPISGHVSLFWYQQALGQGPEFLTYFQNEAQLDKSGLPSDRFFAERPEGSVSTLKIQRTQQEDSAVYLCASSLGLSTNYGYTFGSGTRLTVV.

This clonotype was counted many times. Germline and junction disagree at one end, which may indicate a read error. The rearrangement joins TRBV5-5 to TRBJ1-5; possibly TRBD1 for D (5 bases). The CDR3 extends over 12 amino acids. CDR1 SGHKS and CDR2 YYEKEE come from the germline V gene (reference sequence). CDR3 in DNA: TGTGCCAGCACGGGACCGAATCAACCCCAGCATTTT. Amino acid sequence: CASTGPNQPQHF.

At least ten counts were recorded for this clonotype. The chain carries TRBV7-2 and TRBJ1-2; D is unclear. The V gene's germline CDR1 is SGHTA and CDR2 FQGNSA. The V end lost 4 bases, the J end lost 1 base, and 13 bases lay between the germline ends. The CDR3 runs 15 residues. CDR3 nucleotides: TGTGCCAGCAGCTACGCCTGGGCAGTTAACTATGGCTACACCTTC. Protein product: CASSYAWAVNYGYTF.

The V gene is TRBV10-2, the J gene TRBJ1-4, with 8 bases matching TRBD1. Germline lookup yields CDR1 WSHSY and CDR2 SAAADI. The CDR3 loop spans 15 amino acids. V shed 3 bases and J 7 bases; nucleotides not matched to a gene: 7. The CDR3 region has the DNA TGCGCCAGCAGTGATGTCGCAGGGGGCAGTGAAAAACTGTTTTTT. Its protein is CASSDVAGGSEKLFF.

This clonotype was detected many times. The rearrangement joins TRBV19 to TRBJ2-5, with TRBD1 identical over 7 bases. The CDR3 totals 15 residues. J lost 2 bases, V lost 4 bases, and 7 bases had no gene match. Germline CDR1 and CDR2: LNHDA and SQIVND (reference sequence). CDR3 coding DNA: TGTGCCAGTAGTACCCAAGGGACAGCTCAAGAGACCCAGTACTTC. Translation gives CASSTQGTAQETQYF.

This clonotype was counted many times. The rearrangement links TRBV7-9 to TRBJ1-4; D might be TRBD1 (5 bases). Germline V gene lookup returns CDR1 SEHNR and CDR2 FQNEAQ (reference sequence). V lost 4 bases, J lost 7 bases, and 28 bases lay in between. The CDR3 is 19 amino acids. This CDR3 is CASSSLAAAGGGRGEKLFF. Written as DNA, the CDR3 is TGTGCCAGCAGCTCCCTCGCAGCTGCCGGAGGTGGTAGGGGTGAAAAACTGTTTTTT.

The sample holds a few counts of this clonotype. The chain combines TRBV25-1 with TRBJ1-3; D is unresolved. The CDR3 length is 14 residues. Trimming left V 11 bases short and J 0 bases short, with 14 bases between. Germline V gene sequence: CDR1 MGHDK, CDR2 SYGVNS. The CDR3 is CAWAGEDSGNTIYF. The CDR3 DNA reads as TGTGCCTGGGCTGGGGAGGACTCTGGAAACACCATATATTTT.

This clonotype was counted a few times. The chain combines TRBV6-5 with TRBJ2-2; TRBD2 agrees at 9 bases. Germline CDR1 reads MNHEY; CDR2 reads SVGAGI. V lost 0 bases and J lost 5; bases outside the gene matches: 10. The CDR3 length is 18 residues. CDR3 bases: TGTGCCAGCAGTTACTCCTCCGGGACTAGCTCAAGAACCGGGGAGCTGTTTTTT. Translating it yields CASSYSSGTSSRTGELFF.

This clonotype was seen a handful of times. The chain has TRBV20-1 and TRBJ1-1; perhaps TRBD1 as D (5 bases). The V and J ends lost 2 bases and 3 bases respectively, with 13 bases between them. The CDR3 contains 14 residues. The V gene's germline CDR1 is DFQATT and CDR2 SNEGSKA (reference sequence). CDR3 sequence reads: CSARSRGLDTEAFF. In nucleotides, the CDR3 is TGCAGTGCTAGATCAAGGGGATTGGACACTGAAGCTTTCTTT.

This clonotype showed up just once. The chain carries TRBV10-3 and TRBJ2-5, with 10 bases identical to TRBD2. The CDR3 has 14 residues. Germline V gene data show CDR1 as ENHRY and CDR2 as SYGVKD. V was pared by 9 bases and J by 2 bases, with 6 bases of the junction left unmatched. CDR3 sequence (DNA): TGTGCCATGCCAGGGACTAGCGTACAAGAGACCCAGTACTTC. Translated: CAMPGTSVQETQYF.

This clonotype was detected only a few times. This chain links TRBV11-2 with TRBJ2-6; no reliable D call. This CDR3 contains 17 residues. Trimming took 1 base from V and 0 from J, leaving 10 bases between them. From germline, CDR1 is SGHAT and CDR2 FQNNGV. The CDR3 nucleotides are TGTGCCAGCAGCTTAGGGTTATCCAACTCTGGGGCCAACGTCCTGACTTTC. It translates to CASSLGLSNSGANVLTF.

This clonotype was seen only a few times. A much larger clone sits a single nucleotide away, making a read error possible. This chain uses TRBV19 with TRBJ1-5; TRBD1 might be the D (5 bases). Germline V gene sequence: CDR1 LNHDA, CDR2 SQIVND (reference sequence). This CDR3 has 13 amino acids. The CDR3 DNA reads TGTACCAGTAATCCTCTGGGGGATCAGCCCCAGCATTTT. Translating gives CTSNPLGDQPQHF.

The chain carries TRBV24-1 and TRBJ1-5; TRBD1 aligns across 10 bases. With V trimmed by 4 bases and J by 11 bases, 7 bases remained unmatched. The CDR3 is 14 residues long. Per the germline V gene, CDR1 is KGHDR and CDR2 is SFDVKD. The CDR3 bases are TGTGCCACCAGTGAAACCGGGACAGGGGAGACCCAGCATTTT. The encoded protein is CATSETGTGETQHF.

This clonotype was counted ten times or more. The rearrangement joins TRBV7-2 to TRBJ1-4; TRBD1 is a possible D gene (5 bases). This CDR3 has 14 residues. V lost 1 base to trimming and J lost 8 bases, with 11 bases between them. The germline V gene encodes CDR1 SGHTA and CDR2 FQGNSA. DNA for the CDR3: TGTGCCAGCAGCTTAGGAGGGACGGGCGAAAAACTGTTTTTT. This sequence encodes CASSLGGTGEKLFF.

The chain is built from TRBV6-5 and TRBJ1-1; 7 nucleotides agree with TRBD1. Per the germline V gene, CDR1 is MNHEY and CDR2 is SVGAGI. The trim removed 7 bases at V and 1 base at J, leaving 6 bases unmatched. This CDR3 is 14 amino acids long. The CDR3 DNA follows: TGTGCCAGCACTGTGACAGGGTCGAACACTGAAGCTTTCTTT. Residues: CASTVTGSNTEAFF.

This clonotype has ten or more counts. The CDR3 loop reads CSAPGGAGNTEAFF. The CDR3, as DNA: TGCAGTGCCCCAGGAGGGGCCGGGAACACTGAAGCTTTCTTT. The V gene is TRBV20-1, the J gene TRBJ1-1, with TRBD1 as a possible D gene (5 bases). Trimming removed 6 bases at V and 1 base at J, with 15 bases between. In germline, CDR1 is DFQATT, CDR2 SNEGSKA (reference sequence). This CDR3 is built from 14 residues.

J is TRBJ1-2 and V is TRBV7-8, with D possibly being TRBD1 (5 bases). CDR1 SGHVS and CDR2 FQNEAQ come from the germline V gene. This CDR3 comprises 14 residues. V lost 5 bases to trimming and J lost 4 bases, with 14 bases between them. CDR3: CASSPHSGGYGYTF. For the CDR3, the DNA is TGTGCCAGCAGCCCTCACTCCGGGGGCTATGGCTACACCTTC.

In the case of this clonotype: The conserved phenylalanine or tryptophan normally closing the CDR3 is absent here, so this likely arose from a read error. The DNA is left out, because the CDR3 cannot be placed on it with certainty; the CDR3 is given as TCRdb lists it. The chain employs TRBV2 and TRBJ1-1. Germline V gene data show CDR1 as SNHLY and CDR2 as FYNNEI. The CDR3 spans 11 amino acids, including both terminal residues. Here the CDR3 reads CAGTPQRLAAP.

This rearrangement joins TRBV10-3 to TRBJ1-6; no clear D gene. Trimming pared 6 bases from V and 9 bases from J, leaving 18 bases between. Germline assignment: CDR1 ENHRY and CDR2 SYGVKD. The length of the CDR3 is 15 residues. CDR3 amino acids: CAISPMMGFSSPLHF. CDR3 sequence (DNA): TGTGCCATCAGCCCTATGATGGGGTTCAGTTCACCCCTCCACTTT.

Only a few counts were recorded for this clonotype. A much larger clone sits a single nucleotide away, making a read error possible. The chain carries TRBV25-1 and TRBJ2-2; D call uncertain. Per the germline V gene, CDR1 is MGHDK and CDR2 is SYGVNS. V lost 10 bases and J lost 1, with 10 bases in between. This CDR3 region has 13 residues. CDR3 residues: CAISPWNTGELFF. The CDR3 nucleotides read TGTGCCATCTCGCCCTGGAACACCGGGGAGCTGTTTTTT.

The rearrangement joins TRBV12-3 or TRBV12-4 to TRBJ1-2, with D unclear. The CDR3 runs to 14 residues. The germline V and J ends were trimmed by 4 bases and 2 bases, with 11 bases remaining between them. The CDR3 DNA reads TGTGCCAGCAGTTCATTTGGGGTAAACTATGGCTACACCTTC. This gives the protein CASSSFGVNYGYTF.

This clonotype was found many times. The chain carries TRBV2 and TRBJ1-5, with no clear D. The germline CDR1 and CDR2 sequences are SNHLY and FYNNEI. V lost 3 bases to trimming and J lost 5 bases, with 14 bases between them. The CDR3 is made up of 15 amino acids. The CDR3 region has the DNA TGTGCCAGCAGTGACGGAGGACGGCCCGATCAGCCCCAGCATTTT. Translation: CASSDGGRPDQPQHF.